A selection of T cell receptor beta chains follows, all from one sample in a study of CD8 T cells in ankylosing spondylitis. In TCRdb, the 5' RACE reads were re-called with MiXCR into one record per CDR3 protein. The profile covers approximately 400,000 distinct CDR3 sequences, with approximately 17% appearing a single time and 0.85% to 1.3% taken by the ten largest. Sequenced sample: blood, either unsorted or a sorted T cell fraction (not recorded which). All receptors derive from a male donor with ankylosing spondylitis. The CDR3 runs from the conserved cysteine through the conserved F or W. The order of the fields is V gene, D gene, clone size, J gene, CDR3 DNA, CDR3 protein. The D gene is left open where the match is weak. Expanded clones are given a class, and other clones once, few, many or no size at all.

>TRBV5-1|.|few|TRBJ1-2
TGCGCCAGCAGCTTATTCCAGGGCCAGGATGGCTACACCTTC
CASSLFQGQDGYTF
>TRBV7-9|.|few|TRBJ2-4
TGTGCCAGCAGCTTTGGGACCCAAAAAAACATTCAGTACTTC
CASSFGTQKNIQYF
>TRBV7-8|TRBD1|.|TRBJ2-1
TGTGCCAGCAGCTTGAGGGGGACAGGCTCCTACAATGAGCAGTTCTTC
CASSLRGTGSYNEQFF
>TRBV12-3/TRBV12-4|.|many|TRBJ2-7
TGTGCCAGCAGTTCCCCAGGGTACTTCAAAATCTACGAGCAGTACTTC
CASSSPGYFKIYEQYF
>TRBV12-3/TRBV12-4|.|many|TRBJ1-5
TGTGCCAGCAACTCCCTCCATCAGCCCCAGCATTTT
CASNSLHQPQHF
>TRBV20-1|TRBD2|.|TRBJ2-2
TGCAGTGCTAGACGCGGGAGGGGTAACACCGGGGAGCTGTTTTTT
CSARRGRGNTGELFF
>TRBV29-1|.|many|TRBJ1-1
TGCAGCGCTAAGACCTCCCAGAACACTGAAGCTTTCTTT
CSAKTSQNTEAFF
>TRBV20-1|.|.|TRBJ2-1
TGCAGTGCTAGAATTGACCAACACAATGAGCAGTTCTTC
CSARIDQHNEQFF
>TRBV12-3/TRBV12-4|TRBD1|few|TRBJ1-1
TGTGCCAGCAGTTACAGGGGTGTAGCTTTCTTT
CASSYRGVAFF
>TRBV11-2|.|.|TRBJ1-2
TGTGCCAGCAGCTTAGATGGGTCCGGTTCGGGTGGCTACACCTTC
CASSLDGSGSGGYTF
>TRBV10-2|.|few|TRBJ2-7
TGCGCCAGCAGTGACCCCCTGGAGGGGTCTATCAATACCTACGAGCAGTACTTC
CASSDPLEGSINTYEQYF
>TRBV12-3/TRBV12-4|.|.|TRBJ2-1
TGTGCCAGCCGACGGGACTACAATGAGCAGTTCTTC
CASRRDYNEQFF
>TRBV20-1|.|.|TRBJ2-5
TGCAGTGCTAGGGTCGCCGGGACCCCGCTGGAGACCCAGTACTTC
CSARVAGTPLETQYF
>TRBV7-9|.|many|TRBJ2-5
TGTGCCAGCAGCTTAGCGGGGGAGACCCAGTACTTC
CASSLAGETQYF
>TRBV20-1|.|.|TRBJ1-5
TGCAGTGCTAGCCCAGGTATTTTGGGCAATCAGCCCCAGCATTTT
CSASPGILGNQPQHF
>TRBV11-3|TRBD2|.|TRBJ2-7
TGTGCCAGCAGCTTAGATCAGCGGGGGGCCTCCTACGAGCAGTACTTC
CASSLDQRGASYEQYF
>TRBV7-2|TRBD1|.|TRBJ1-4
TGTGCCAGCAGCCCGCGGACAGGGGAAAAACTGTTTTTT
CASSPRTGEKLFF
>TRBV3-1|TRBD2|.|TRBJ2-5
TGTGCCAGCAGCCAAGCACTCCTAGCGGGAGTAGGAGAGACCCAGTACTTC
CASSQALLAGVGETQYF
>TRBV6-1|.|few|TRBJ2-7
TGTGCCAGCAGTGAAAACCCCCTTAAGTACTTC
CASSENPLKYF
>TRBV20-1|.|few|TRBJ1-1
TGCAGTGCTAGGGGGGACGGCCTTGGGCGGCCTGAAGCTTTCTTT
CSARGDGLGRPEAFF
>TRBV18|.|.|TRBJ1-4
TGTGCCAGCTCACCCAGGACACAACTAAATGAAAAACTGTTTTTT
CASSPRTQLNEKLFF
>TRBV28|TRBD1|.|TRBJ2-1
TGTGCCAGCAGTTTACCCCAGGGGGACTACAATGAGCAGTTCTTC
CASSLPQGDYNEQFF
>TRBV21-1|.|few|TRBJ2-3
TGTGCCAGCAGCATCCTTAGATCCCTGAGGACAGATACGCAGTATTTT
CASSILRSLRTDTQYF
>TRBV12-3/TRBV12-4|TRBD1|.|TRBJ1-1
TGTGCCAGCAGTCCCCGGGGACAGGGATCTGAAGCTTTCTTT
CASSPRGQGSEAFF
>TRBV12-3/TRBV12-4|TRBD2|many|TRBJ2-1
TGTGCCAGCAGTGCCGGGACTAGCGGACTAATAGAGCAGTTCTTC
CASSAGTSGLIEQFF
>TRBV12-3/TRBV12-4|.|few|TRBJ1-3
TGTGCCAGCAGTTTGGACCCGTATCCTGACAGTTTTTCTGGAAACACCATATATTTT
CASSLDPYPDSFSGNTIYF
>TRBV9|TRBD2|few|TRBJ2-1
TGTGCCAGCAGCCAGGGACTAGCGGAGCACAATGAGCAGTTCTTC
CASSQGLAEHNEQFF
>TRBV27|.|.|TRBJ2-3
TGTGCCAGCAGTTTATCCCCCAGAAAAACCACAGATACGCAGTATTTT
CASSLSPRKTTDTQYF
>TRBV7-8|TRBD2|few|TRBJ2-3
TGTGCCAGCAGCGACGGGACTAGCCGGATTCTAGATACGCAGTATTTT
CASSDGTSRILDTQYF
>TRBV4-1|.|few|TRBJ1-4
TGCGCCAGCAGCTCTTTGACTGACAGACTGCACCAAAAACTGTTTTTT
CASSSLTDRLHQKLFF
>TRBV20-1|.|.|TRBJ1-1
TGCAGTGCTAGAGAAATTGGAGTTAGTAACACTGAAGCTTTCTTT
CSAREIGVSNTEAFF
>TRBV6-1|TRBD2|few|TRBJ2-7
TGTGCCACCTCGTATCGGGAGGCCTACGAGCAGTACTTC
CATSYREAYEQYF
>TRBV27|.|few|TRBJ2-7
TGTGCCAGCAGTCCGACAGCTTCGGGGGAGCAGTACTTC
CASSPTASGEQYF
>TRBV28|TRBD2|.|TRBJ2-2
TGTGCCAGCAGTTCATGGACTAGCGGGGATACCGGGGAGCTGTTTTTT
CASSSWTSGDTGELFF
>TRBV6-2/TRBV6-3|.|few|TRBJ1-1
TGTGCCAGCAGTTACCAGGGCCTCCTAAACACTGAAGCTTTCTTT
CASSYQGLLNTEAFF
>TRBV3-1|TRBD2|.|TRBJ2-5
TGTGCCAGCAGCCGTCTCGTGCACCGAATGGGCGGGAGCGAGACCCAGTACTTC
CASSRLVHRMGGSETQYF
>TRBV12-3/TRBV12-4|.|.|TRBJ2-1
TGTGCCAGCAGTTTAGGAGGACAGAGCTCCTACAATGAGCAGTTCTTC
CASSLGGQSSYNEQFF
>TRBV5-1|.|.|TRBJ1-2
TGCGCCAGCAGCTTGGAAGCGAATGGCCTAGATGGCTACACCTTC
CASSLEANGLDGYTF
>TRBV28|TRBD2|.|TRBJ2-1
TGTGCCAGCAGTTCCCCCTCCGGGACTAGCGGGGGGTACAATGAGCAGTTCTTC
CASSSPSGTSGGYNEQFF
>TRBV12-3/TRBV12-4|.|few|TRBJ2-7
TGTGCCAGCAGTTTAGCGCTAACACCACTAAACGACGAGCAGTACTTC
CASSLALTPLNDEQYF
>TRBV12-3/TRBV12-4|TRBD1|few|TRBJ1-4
TGTGCCAGCAGGGGGGACAGCCTTGAAAAACTGTTTTTT
CASRGDSLEKLFF
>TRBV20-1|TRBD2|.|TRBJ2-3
TGCAGTGCTGAACCGACTAGCGGGGGGGCCGCAGATACGCAGTATTTT
CSAEPTSGGAADTQYF
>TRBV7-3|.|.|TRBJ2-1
TGTGCCAGCAGCTTTTGGGTGGGCAATGAGCAGTTCTTC
CASSFWVGNEQFF
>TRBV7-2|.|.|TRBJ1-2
TGTGCCAGCAGCCCCGCTTGGCCCGAGTATGGCTACACCTTC
CASSPAWPEYGYTF
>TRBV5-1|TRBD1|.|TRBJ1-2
TGCGCCAGCAGCCCCTCCACCAGGGGGTATGGCTACACCTTC
CASSPSTRGYGYTF
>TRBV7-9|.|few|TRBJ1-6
TGTGCCAGCAGCTCCCGTCCCGGAGGGAATTCACCCCTCCACTTT
CASSSRPGGNSPLHF